This T cell receptor (beta chain) was captured by sequencing in a study of T cell responses to AZD1222 COVID-19 vaccine. Study details: Second-dose intervals near 4 or 12 weeks were combined. General observations from the study: Vaccine-associated CD4 TCRs ranged over spike, dominating at 160-218 and 743-854. When two AZD1222 doses had been given, Spike-specific TCR breadth and depth rose. Repertoires were obtained only post-peak T cell response.

This clone was observed a single time. Its antigen is unidentified. The CDR3 is 15 residues long. The germline V gene encodes CDR1 KGHSH and CDR2 LQKENI. V was pared by 4 bases and J by 0 bases, with 6 bases of the junction left unmatched. Generated by immunoSEQ multiplex PCR, the TCRdb table keeps only in-frame clones and is missing some. The profile covers more than 150,000 clones, with almost 95% appearing a single time and 10% taken by the ten largest. The TCR originated in an adult in good health. This chain links TRBV18 with TRBJ2-7, with 7 bases matching TRBD2. Sequencing used peripheral blood, obtained on day 0 of AZD1222 vaccination. The CDR3 is CASSLGEGTSYEQYF. CDR3 nucleotide sequence: TGTGCCAGCTCACTCGGGGAGGGTACCTCCTACGAGCAGTACTTC.